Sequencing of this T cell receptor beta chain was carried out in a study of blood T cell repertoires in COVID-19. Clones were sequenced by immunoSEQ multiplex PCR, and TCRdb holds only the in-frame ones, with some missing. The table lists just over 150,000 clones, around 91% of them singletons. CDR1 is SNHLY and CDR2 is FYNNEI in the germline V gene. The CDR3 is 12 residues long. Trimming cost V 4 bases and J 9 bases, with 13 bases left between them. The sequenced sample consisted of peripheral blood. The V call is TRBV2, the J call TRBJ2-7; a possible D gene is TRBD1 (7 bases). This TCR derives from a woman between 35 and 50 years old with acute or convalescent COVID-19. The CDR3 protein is CASSAGGPGQYF. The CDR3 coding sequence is TGTGCCAGCAGTGCAGGGGGGCCGGGGCAGTACTTC.